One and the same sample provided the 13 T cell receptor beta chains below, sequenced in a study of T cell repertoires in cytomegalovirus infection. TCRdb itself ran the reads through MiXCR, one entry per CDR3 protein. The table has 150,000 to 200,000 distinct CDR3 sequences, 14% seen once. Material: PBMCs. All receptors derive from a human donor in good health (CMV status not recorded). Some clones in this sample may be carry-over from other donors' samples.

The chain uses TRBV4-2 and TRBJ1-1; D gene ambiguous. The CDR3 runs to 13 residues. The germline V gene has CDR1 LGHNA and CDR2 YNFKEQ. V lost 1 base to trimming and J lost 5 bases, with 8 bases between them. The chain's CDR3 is CASSQVKGTEAFF. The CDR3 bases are TGTGCCAGCAGCCAAGTCAAAGGGACTGAAGCTTTCTTT.

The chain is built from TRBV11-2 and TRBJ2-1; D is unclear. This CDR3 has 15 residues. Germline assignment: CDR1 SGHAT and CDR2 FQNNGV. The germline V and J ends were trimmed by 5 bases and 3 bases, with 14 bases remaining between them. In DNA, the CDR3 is TGTGCCAGCAGCCCATTTAGATGGGGCTACAATGAGCAGTTCTTC. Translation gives CASSPFRWGYNEQFF.

The CDR3 is CASSLVGQGSSYGYTF. The CDR3 DNA follows: TGTGCCAGCAGCTTAGTGGGTCAGGGAAGTAGCTATGGCTACACCTTC. The chain is built from TRBV7-2 and TRBJ1-2; possible D gene TRBD1, 5 bases. This CDR3 region has 16 residues. V was pared by 1 base and J by 4 bases, with 16 bases between. Germline CDR1 SGHTA, CDR2 FQGNSA. Filled out from reference TRBV7-2 and TRBJ1-2, the complete variable domain reads GAGVSQSPSNKVTEKGKDVELRCDPISGHTALYWYRQSLGQGLEFLIYFQGNSAPDKSGLPSDRFSAERTGGSVSTLTIQRTQQEDSAVYLCASSLVGQGSSYGYTFGSGTRLTVV.

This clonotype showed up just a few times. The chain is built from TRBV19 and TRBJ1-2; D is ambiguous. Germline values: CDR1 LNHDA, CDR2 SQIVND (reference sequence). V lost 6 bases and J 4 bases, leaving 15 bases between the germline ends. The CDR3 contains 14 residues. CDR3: CASRGTLNLYGYTF. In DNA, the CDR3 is TGTGCCAGTAGGGGCACCTTAAACCTCTATGGCTACACCTTC.

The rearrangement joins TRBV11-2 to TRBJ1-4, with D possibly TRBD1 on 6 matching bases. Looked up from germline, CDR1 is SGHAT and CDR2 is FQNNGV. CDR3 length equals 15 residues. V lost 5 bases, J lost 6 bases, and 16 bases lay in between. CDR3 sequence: CASSGGQVGHEKLFF. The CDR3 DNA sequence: TGTGCCAGCAGCGGGGGGCAGGTGGGGCATGAAAAACTGTTTTTT.

CDR3 loop: CASSEGPMGAEAFF. The CDR3 nucleotides read TGTGCCAGCAGTGAAGGACCTATGGGGGCTGAAGCTTTCTTT. The V gene is TRBV6-4, the J gene TRBJ1-1, with D possibly TRBD1 on 5 matching bases. The length of the CDR3 is 14 residues. Per germline, CDR1 MRHNA and CDR2 SNTAGT. Trimming took off 3 bases at V and 6 bases at J, with 14 bases between the two ends.

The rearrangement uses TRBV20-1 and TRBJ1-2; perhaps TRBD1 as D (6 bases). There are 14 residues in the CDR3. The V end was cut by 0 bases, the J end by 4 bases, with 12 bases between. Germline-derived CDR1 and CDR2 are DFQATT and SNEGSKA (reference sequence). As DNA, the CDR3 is TGCAGTGCTAGAGAGGGACATACTATCTATGGCTACACCTTC. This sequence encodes CSAREGHTIYGYTF.

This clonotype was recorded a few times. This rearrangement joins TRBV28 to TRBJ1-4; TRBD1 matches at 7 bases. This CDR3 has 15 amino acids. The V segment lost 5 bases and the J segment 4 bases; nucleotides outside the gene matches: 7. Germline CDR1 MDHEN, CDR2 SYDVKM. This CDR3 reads CASSGTEGGNEKLFF. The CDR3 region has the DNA TGTGCCAGCAGTGGGACAGAAGGGGGTAATGAAAAACTGTTTTTT.

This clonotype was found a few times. In DNA form, the CDR3 reads TGTGCTAGTGGTCCTTGTCTAGGGGGCGACAATCAGCCCCAGCATTTT. Its protein product is CASGPCLGGDNQPQHF. The chain recombines TRBV12-5 with TRBJ1-5; 7 nucleotides agree with TRBD1. The junction had 10 bases not matched to a gene; V was cut back by 5 bases and J by 3 bases. The CDR3 has 16 residues. The germline gives CDR1 LGHNT, CDR2 FRNRAP.

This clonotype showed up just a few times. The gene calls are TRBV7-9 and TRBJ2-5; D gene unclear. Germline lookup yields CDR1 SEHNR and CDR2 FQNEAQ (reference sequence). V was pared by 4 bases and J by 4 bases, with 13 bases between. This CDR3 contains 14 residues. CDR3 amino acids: CASSSDGPGETQYF. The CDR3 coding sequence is TGTGCCAGCAGCTCTGACGGGCCGGGAGAGACCCAGTACTTC.

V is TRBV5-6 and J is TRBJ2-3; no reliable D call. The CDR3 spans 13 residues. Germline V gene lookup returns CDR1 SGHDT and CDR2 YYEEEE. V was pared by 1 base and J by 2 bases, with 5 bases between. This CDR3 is CASSLRDTDTQYF. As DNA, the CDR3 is TGTGCCAGCAGCTTGAGAGACACAGATACGCAGTATTTT.

CDR3 bases: TGTGCCAGCAGCCGGACGGAAAGCTCCTACGAGCAGTACTTC. Protein sequence: CASSRTESSYEQYF. The gene calls are TRBV11-1 and TRBJ2-7; D not resolved. Trimming took off 5 bases at V and 0 bases at J, with 11 bases between the two ends. Germline values: CDR1 SGHAT, CDR2 FQDESV (reference sequence). This CDR3 has 14 amino acids.

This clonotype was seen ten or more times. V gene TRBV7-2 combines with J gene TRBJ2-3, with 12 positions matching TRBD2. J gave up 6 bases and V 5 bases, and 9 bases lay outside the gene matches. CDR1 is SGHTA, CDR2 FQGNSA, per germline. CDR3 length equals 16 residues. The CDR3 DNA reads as TGTGCCAGCAGCAGACTAGCGGGAGATCTCACGGATACGCAGTATTTT. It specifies CASSRLAGDLTDTQYF. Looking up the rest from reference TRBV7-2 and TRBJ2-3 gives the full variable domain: GAGVSQSPSNKVTEKGKDVELRCDPISGHTALYWYRQSLGQGLEFLIYFQGNSAPDKSGLPSDRFSAERTGGSVSTLTIQRTQQEDSAVYLCASSRLAGDLTDTQYFGPGTRLTVL.